This T cell receptor (beta chain) was documented in a study of radiation and T cells in renal cell carcinoma. The germline CDR1 and CDR2 sequences are LGHNA and YNFKEQ. Trimming removed 5 bases at V and 4 bases at J, with 7 bases between. The CDR3 loop spans 12 amino acids. TCRdb's copy holds only in-frame clones and misses some; the assay was immunoSEQ multiplex PCR. The data show some 120,000 clones, with 75% to 85% seen just once and under 2.5% held by the top ten. Described time point: blood 2 weeks post-SBRT. This sample's treatment: 15 Gy SBRT to primary tumor, nephrectomy 4 weeks later. Blood was sampled at baseline, 2 weeks and 4 weeks after SBRT.

The V gene is TRBV4-2, the J gene TRBJ2-3; D is ambiguous. The input for sequencing was blood, taken from a patient whose treatment included radiotherapy and nephrectomy. The receptor was isolated from a woman aged 55-70 years with renal cell carcinoma. CDR3 DNA: TGTGCCAGCAGCGGGCTCTCAGATACGCAGTATTTT. This codes for CASSGLSDTQYF.